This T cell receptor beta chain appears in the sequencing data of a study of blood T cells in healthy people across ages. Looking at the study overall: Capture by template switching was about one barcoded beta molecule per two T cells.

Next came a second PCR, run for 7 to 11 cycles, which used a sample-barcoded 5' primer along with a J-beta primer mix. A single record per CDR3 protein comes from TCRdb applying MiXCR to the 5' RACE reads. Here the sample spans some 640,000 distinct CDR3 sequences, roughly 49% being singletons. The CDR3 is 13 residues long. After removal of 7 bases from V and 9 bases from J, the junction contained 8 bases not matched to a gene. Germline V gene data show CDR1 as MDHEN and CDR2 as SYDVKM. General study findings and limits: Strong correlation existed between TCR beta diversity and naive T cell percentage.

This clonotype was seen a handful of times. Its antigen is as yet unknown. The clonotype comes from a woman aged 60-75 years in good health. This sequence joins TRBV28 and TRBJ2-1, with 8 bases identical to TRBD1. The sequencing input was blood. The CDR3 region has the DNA TGTGCCAGCAATTCACGACAGGGGAGTGAGCAGTTCTTC. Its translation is CASNSRQGSEQFF.